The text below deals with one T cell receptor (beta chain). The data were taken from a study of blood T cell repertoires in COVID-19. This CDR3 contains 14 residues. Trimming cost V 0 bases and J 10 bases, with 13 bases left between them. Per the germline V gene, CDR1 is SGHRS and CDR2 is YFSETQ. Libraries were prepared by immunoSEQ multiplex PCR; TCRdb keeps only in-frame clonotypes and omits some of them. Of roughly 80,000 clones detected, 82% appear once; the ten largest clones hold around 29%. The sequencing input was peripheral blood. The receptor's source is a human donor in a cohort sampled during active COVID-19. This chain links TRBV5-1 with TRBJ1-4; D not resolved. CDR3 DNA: TGCGCCAGCAGCTTGGACCGAAATCGGGGAAAACTGTTTTTT. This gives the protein CASSLDRNRGKLFF.